This entry features one T cell receptor (beta chain) sequence. Its antigen is unidentified. The sample is drawn from a study of T cells after yellow fever vaccination. Whole-study context: Fractions of low cell number were prepared using SMART-Seq v4 Ultra Low Input.

Germline loops: CDR1 MNHEY, CDR2 SMNVEV (reference sequence). The CDR3 has 18 amino acids. The V and J ends lost 5 bases and 7 bases, in that order; junction bases with no gene match: 19. Study outcomes and limitations: It was a small share of clonotypes that appeared in both CD4 and CD8 compartments. By day 5 rather than day 15, the secondary response had peaked, though it was weaker.

TCRdb re-analysed the 5' RACE reads in MiXCR, keeping a single row per CDR3 protein. This sample carries 250,000 to 300,000 distinct CDR3 sequences, roughly 4.8% of them seen once, and the ten largest clones take approximately 3.5%. Sequences were derived from CD4+ T cells sorted from PBMCs, sampled on the day of the yellow fever booster vaccination. The TCR was taken from a young man who received the YFV17D yellow fever vaccine. The chain uses TRBV27 and TRBJ2-1; 8 bases map to TRBD2. CDR3 protein: CASSPSHLVKRGSNEQFF. The CDR3 DNA is TGTGCCAGCAGTCCATCACACCTGGTAAAGCGGGGGAGTAATGAGCAGTTCTTC.